Below are 19 T cell receptor beta chains sequenced from a single sample in a study of OX40 agonist ivuxolimab in advanced cancers. The library was built by means of the immunoSEQ multiplex PCR assay. Sourced from immuneACCESS, this table was stored by TCRdb with only in-frame sequences that have V and J called. A share of the clones is absent; for the studies checked, an unresolved V gene accounts for under half, and the remainder has no known explanation. Within this sample are fewer than 90,000 clones, with approximately 89% of them counted one time only. Of the sample, approximately 0.8% falls within the top ten clones. The source material was CD4+ or CD8+ T cells sorted from blood, sampled in a trial of the OX40 agonist ivuxolimab. The receptors stem from an adult with an advanced solid tumor such as melanoma, head and neck, liver or kidney cancer.

In its sample, this clone was seen once. The chain recombines TRBV19 with TRBJ1-3; the D is unclear. The CDR3 length is 12 residues. Trimming removed 4 bases at V and 9 bases at J, with 10 bases between. Per the germline V gene, CDR1 is LNHDA and CDR2 is SQIVND (reference sequence). Here the CDR3 DNA reads TGTGCCAGTAGTACTACAGACTTCACCATATATTTT. Protein: CASSTTDFTIYF.

This rearrangement joins TRBV9 to TRBJ1-4, with 7 positions matching TRBD1. The junction had 5 bases not matched to a gene; V was cut back by 3 bases and J by 6 bases. There are 14 residues in the CDR3. Germline V CDR1 and CDR2: SGDLS, YYNGEE. The CDR3: CASSDRGGDEKLFF. DNA of the CDR3: TGTGCCAGCAGCGACAGGGGAGGGGATGAAAAACTGTTTTTT.

Here the CDR3 DNA reads TGCGCCAGCAGCCCCTCGGGCGGGGGTGTAAACACCGGGGAGCTGTTTTTT. Its translation is CASSPSGGGVNTGELFF. The chain uses TRBV5-1 and TRBJ2-2, with 7 bases lining up with TRBD2. The junction had 11 bases not matched to a gene; V was cut back by 4 bases and J by 2 bases. Germline V gene data show CDR1 as SGHRS and CDR2 as YFSETQ. This CDR3 has 17 residues.

The chain links TRBV11-1 to TRBJ2-7; 8 bases align to TRBD1. The CDR3 runs to 19 residues. Germline CDR1 reads SGHAT; CDR2 reads FQDESV (reference sequence). Trimming at V came to 1 base and at J to 2 bases, leaving 16 bases not matched to a gene. The CDR3 nucleotides are TGTGCCAGCAGCTTAGGAGGGGCCGGGACAGGACCTACTGCCTACGAGCAGTACTTC. It codes for CASSLGGAGTGPTAYEQYF.

The V gene is TRBV7-2, the J gene TRBJ2-3; D not certain. CDR1 and CDR2 from the germline V gene are SGHTA and FQGNSA. V lost 5 bases, J lost 0 bases, and 9 bases lay in between. This CDR3 is built from 14 residues. The CDR3 spells CASSDAASTDTQYF. The CDR3 DNA follows: TGTGCCAGCAGCGACGCGGCTAGCACAGATACGCAGTATTTT.

V gene TRBV5-6 combines with J gene TRBJ2-1; D may be TRBD1 or TRBD2 (5 bases each). CDR1 is SGHDT, CDR2 YYEEEE, per germline. The length of the CDR3 is 16 residues. Between the trimmed V and J ends, which lost 5 bases and 4 bases, there was a span of 19 bases. The CDR3 DNA follows: TGTGCCAGCAGTTACCGGGTCATAGAGGGGTACAATGAGCAGTTCTTC. It is translated as CASSYRVIEGYNEQFF.

The CDR3 loop is CARRIIQSLQLILMNTEAFF. The CDR3 nucleotides are TGCGCCAGGAGGATAATACAGTCCTTACAACTAATCCTTATGAACACTGAAGCTTTCTTT. V gene TRBV10-1 combines with J gene TRBJ1-1, with unresolved D. This CDR3 is built from 20 residues. The V gene lost 9 bases and the J gene lost 0 bases, with 32 bases spanning the gap. CDR1 WNHNN and CDR2 SYGVQD come from the germline V gene (reference sequence).

The V and J genes are TRBV5-5 and TRBJ1-6, with 7 bases fitting TRBD1. The CDR3 sequence is 15 residues long. Germline V gives CDR1 SGHKS, CDR2 YYEKEE (reference sequence). Losses at the gene ends were 2 bases for V and 8 bases for J; bases not matched to a gene: 7. The CDR3 DNA reads TGTGCCAGCAGCTTCACCGGGACAGCGGATTCACCCCTCCACTTT. Translating it yields CASSFTGTADSPLHF.

The chain has TRBV4-2 and TRBJ1-5; D uncertain. The CDR3 extends over 15 amino acids. V was trimmed by 0 bases and J by 5 bases, leaving 11 bases between them. CDR1 is LGHNA, CDR2 YNFKEQ, per germline. CDR3 bases: TGTGCCAGCAGCCAAGATCGTGTAGGATATCAGCCCCAGCATTTT. The encoded protein is CASSQDRVGYQPQHF.

J is TRBJ2-2 and V is TRBV11-2, with D hard to call. V was cut by 4 bases and J by 7 bases, with 10 bases left in between. In germline, CDR1 is SGHAT, CDR2 FQNNGV. The CDR3 totals 13 residues. The CDR3 region is CASSSTMIGELFF. The CDR3, as DNA: TGTGCCAGCAGCTCCACTATGATCGGGGAGCTGTTTTTT.

This clone was seen only once. V and J are TRBV18 and TRBJ2-3; D is unclear. This CDR3 is built from 14 residues. With 0 bases removed from V and 0 bases from J, the gap between germline ends came to 4 bases. The germline V gene has CDR1 KGHSH and CDR2 LQKENI. This CDR3 is CASSPPGSTDTQYF. For the CDR3, the DNA is TGTGCCAGCTCACCACCAGGCAGCACAGATACGCAGTATTTT.

The chain carries TRBV6-6 and TRBJ1-5; weak D call: TRBD1 (6 bases). CDR1 and CDR2 (germline): MNHNY, SVGAGI (reference sequence). Trimming shortened V by 3 bases and J by 8 bases, and 14 bases separated the two germline ends. The CDR3 contains 14 residues. The CDR3 DNA is TGTGCCAGCAGTTATCGGGGGGCCGTAGAGCCCCAGCATTTT. This translates into CASSYRGAVEPQHF.

The V call is TRBV30, the J call TRBJ2-2; possible D gene TRBD1, 6 bases. Germline loops: CDR1 GTSNPN, CDR2 SVGIG (reference sequence). The CDR3 has 14 amino acids. V was pared by 1 base and J by 7 bases, with 13 bases between. CDR3 sequence: CAWSAHRADGELFF. The CDR3 DNA sequence: TGTGCCTGGAGTGCCCACAGGGCGGACGGGGAGCTGTTTTTT.

The chain uses TRBV7-3 and TRBJ2-6; the match to TRBD1 covers 9 bases. Losses at the gene ends were 5 bases for V and 0 bases for J; bases not matched to a gene: 2. Germline V gives CDR1 SGHTA, CDR2 FQGTGA. This CDR3 has 16 residues. CDR3 protein: CASSPTGGSGANVLTF. The DNA for the CDR3 is TGTGCCAGCAGCCCGACAGGGGGCTCTGGGGCCAACGTCCTGACTTTC.

The chain recombines TRBV19 with TRBJ1-2, with no clear D. The CDR3 is 14 residues long. Trimming cost V 1 base and J 4 bases, with 10 bases left between them. CDR1 is LNHDA and CDR2 is SQIVND in the germline V gene (reference sequence). CDR3 amino acids: CASSIAATSYGYTF. DNA for the CDR3: TGTGCCAGTAGTATAGCGGCCACCTCCTATGGCTACACCTTC. Supplemented by reference TRBV19 and TRBJ1-2, the full variable domain reads DGGITQSPKYLFRKEGQNVTLSCEQNLNHDAMYWYRQDPGQGLRLIYYSQIVNDFQKGDIAEGYSVSREKKESFPLTVTSAQKNPTAFYLCASSIAATSYGYTFGSGTRLTVV.

The J gene is TRBJ2-7, the V gene TRBV28; D is perhaps TRBD2 (7 bases). CDR1 MDHEN and CDR2 SYDVKM come from the germline V gene. V was pared by 5 bases and J by 0 bases, with 17 bases between. The CDR3 consists of 16 residues. CDR3: CASSPAVRGLSYEQYF. CDR3 nucleotide sequence: TGTGCCAGCAGTCCCGCCGTGCGGGGGCTCTCCTACGAGCAGTACTTC.

The chain uses TRBV10-3 and TRBJ1-3, with D perhaps matching TRBD1 (5 bases). V lost 2 bases to trimming and J lost 7 bases, with 9 bases between them. The CDR3 spans 13 residues. Germline V gene lookup returns CDR1 ENHRY and CDR2 SYGVKD. The CDR3, as DNA: TGTGCCATCAGTGAGACCAACAGGAACACCATATATTTT. Translated, it gives CAISETNRNTIYF.

V is TRBV5-4 and J is TRBJ2-7; 9 nucleotides match TRBD2. The length of the CDR3 is 15 residues. Germline assignment: CDR1 SGHNT and CDR2 YYREEE (reference sequence). V trimming: 4 bases; J trimming: 6 bases; junction bases outside the gene matches: 11. The DNA for the CDR3 is TGTGCCAGCAGCCCCAGCGGGAGGCTTACGGGCGAGCAGTACTTC. Amino acid sequence: CASSPSGRLTGEQYF.

V gene TRBV7-2 combines with J gene TRBJ2-3, with D tentatively TRBD2 (6 bases). Germline V gene sequence: CDR1 SGHTA, CDR2 FQGNSA. V was shortened by 2 bases and J by 3 bases, with 9 bases between the two germline ends. There are 14 residues in the CDR3. The CDR3 is CASSLRAGTDTQYF. In nucleotides, the CDR3 is TGTGCCAGCAGCTTAAGGGCGGGGACAGATACGCAGTATTTT.